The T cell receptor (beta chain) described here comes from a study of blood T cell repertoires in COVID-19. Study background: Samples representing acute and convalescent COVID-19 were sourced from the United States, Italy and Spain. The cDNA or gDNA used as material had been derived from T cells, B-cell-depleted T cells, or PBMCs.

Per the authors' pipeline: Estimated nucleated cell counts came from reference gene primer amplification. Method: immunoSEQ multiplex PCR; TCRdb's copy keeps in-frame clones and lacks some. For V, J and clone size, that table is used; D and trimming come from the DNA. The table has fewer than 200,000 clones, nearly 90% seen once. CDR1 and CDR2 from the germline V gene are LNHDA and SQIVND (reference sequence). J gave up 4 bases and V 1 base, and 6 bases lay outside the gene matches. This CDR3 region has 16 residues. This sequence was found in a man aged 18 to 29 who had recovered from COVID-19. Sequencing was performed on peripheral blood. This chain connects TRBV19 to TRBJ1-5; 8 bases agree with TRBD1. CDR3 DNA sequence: TGTGCCAGTAGTATAGGCGGACAGGGTAGGAATCAGCCCCAGCATTTT. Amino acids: CASSIGGQGRNQPQHF.